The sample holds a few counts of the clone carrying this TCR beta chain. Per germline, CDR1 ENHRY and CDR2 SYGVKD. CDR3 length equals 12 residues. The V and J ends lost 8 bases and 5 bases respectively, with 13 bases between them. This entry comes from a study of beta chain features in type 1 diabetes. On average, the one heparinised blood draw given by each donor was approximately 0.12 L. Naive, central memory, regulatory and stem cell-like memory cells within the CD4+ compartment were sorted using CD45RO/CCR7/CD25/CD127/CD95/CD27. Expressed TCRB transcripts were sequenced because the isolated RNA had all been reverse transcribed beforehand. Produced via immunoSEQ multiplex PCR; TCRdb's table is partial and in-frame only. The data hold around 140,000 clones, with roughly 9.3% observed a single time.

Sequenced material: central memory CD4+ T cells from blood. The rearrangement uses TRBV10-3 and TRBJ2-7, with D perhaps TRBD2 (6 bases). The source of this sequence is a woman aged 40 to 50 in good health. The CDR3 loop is CAIGKGGDEQYF. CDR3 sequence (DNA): TGTGCCATCGGTAAGGGAGGAGACGAGCAGTACTTC.